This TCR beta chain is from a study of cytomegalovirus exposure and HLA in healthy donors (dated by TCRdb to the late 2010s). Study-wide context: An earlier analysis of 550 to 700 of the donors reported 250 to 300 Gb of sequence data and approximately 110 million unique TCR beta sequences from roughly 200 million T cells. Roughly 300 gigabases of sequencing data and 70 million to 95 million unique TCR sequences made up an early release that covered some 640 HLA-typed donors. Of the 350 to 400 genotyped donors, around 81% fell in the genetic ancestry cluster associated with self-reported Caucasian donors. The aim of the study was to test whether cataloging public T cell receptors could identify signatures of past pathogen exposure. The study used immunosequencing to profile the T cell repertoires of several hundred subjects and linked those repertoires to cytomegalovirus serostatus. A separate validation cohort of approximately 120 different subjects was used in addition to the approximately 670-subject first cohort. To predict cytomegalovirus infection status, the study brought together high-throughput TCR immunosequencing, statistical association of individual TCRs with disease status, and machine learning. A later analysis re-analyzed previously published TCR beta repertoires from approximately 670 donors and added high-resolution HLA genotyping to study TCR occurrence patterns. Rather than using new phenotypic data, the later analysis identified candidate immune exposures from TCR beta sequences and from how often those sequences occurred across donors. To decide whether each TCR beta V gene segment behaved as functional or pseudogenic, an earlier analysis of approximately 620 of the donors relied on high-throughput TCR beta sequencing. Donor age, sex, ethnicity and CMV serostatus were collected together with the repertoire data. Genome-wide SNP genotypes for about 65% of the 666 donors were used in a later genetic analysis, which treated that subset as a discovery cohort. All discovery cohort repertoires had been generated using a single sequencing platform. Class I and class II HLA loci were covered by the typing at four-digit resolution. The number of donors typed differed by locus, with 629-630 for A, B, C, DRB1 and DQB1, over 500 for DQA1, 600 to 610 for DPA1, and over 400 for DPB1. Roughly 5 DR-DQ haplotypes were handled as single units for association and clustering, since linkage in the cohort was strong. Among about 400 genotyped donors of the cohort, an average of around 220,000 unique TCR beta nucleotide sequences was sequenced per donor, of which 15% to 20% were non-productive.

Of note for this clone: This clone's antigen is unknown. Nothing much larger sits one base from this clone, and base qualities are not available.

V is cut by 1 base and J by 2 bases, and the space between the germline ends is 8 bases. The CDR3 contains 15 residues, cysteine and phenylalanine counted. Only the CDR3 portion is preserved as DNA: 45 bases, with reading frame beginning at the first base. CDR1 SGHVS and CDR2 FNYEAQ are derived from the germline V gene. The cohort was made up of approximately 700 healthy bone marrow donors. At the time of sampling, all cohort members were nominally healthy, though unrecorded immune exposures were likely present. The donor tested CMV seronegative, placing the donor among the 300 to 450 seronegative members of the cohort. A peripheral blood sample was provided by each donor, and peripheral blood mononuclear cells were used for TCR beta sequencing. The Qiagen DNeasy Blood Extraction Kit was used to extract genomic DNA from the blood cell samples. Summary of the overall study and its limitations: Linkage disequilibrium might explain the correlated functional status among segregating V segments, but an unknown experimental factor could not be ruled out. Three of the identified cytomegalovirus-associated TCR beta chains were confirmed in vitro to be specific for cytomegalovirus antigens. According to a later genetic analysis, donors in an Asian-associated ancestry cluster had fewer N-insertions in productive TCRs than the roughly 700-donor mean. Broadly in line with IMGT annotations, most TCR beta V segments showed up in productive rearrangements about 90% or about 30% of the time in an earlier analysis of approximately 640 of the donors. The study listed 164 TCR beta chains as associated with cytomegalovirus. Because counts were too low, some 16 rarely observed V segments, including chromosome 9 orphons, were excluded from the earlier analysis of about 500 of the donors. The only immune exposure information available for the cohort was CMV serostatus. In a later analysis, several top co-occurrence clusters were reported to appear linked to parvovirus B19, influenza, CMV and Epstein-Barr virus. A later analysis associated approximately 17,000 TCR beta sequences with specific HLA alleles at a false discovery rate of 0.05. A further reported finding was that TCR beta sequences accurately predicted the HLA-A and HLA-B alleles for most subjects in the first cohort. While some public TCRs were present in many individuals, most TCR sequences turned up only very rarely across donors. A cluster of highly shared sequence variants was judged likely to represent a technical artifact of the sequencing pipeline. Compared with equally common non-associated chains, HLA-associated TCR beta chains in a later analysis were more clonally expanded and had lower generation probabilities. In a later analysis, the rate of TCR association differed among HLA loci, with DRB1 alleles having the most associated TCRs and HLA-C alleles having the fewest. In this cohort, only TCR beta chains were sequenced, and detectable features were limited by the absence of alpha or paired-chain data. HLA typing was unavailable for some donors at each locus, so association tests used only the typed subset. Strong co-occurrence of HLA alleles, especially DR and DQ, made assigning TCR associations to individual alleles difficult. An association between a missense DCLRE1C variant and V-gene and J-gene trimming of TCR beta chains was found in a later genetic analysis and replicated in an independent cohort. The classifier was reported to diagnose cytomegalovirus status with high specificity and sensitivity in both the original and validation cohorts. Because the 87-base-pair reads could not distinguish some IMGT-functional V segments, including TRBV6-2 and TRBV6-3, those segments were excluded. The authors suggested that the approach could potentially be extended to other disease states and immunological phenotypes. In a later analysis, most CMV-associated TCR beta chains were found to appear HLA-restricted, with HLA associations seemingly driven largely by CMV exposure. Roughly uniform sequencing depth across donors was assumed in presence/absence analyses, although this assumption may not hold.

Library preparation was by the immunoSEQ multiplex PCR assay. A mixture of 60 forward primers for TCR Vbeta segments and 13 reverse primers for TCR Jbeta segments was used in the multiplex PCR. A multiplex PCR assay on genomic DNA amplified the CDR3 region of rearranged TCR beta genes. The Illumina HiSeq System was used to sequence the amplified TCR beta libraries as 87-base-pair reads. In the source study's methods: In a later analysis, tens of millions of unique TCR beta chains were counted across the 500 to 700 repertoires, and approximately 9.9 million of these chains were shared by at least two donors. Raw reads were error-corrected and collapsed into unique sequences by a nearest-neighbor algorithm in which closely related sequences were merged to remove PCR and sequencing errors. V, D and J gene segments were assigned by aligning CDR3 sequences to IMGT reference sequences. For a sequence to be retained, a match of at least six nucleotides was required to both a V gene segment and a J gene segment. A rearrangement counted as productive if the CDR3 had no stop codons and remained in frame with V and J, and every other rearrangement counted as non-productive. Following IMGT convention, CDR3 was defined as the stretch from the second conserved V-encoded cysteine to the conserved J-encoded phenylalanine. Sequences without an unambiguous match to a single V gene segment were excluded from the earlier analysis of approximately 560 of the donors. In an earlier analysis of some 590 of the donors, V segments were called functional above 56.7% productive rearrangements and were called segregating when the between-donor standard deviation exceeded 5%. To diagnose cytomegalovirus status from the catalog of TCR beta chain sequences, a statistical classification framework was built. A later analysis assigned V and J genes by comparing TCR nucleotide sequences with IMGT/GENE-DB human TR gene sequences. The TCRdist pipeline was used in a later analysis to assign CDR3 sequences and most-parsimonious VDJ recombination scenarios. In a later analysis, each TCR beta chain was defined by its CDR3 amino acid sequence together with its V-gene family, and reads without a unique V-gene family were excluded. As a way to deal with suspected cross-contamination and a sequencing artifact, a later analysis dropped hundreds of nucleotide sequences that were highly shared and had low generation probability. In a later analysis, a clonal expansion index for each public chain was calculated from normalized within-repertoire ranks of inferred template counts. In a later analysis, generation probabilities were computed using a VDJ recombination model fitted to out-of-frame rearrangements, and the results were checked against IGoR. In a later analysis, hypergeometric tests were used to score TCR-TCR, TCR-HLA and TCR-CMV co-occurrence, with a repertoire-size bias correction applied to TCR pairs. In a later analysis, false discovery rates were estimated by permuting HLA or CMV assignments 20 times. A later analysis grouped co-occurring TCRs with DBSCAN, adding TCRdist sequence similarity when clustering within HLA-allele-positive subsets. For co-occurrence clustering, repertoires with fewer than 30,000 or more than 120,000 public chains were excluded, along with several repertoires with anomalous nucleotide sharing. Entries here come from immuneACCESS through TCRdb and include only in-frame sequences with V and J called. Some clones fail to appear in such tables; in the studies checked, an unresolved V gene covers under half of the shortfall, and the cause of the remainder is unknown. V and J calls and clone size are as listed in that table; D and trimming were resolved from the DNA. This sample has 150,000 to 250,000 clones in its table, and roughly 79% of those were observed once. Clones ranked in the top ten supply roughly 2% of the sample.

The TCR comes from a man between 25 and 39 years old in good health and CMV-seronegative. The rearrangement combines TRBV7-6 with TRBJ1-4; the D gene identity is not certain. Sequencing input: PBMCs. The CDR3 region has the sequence CASSLDRGTNEKLFF. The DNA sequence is TGTGCCAGCAGCTTAGACCGGGGTACTAATGAAAAACTGTTTTTT.